These 13 T cell receptor beta chains share one sample of origin, sequenced in a study of a mutant IDH1 vaccine in newly diagnosed glioma. Time point given: week 5, during vaccination. The vaccine gave 300 ug of a 20-mer mutant IDH1 peptide subcutaneously per dose. No cognate antigen is known for these TCRs. Only in-frame clones appear in the TCRdb table, and some are missing; sequencing was by immunoSEQ multiplex PCR. This table holds 30,000 to 40,000 clones, over 50% found once. The starting material was PBMCs, obtained from a glioma patient whose treatment included an IDH1 peptide vaccine. These receptors were obtained from a woman aged 18-35 years with glioma.

The genes are TRBV4-3 and TRBJ1-2; D not certain. The CDR3 contains 12 residues. Looked up from germline, CDR1 is LGHNA and CDR2 is YSLEER. The V and J ends lost 1 base and 8 bases respectively, with 8 bases between them. The CDR3 loop is CASSQGTYGYTF. Here the CDR3 DNA reads TGCGCCAGCAGCCAAGGAACATACGGCTACACCTTC.

This clone was counted a few times. The rearrangement uses TRBV29-1 and TRBJ1-2; weak D call: TRBD1 (5 bases). V was pared by 4 bases and J by 2 bases, with 17 bases between. CDR3 length: 15 amino acids. Germline loops: CDR1 SQVTM, CDR2 ANQGSEA. CDR3 nucleotides: TGCAGCGTTGTATTTCAAGACAGAGCCAACTATGGCTACACCTTC. Translating gives CSVVFQDRANYGYTF. The variable domain in full, with the rest retrieved from reference TRBV29-1 and TRBJ1-2, is SAVISQKPSRDICQRGTSLTIQCQVDSQVTMMFWYRQQPGQSLTLIATANQGSEATYESGFVIDKFPISRPNLTFSTLTVSNMSPEDSSIYLCSVVFQDRANYGYTFGSGTRLTVV.

The V call is TRBV6-5, the J call TRBJ2-6; D remains ambiguous. Germline CDR1 is MNHEY and CDR2 is SVGAGI. The CDR3 runs to 14 residues. Trimming stripped 8 bases from V and 0 bases from J, with 8 bases between. CDR3 nucleotide sequence: TGTGCCAGCTCCAGGAGCTCTGGGGCCAACGTCCTGACTTTC. Its protein product is CASSRSSGANVLTF.

The V and J genes are TRBV7-8 and TRBJ1-1; D is unclear. Germline lookup yields CDR1 SGHVS and CDR2 FQNEAQ. CDR3 length: 14 residues. Trimming left V 3 bases short and J 1 base short, with 9 bases between. The CDR3 region is CASSFHLENTEAFF. The CDR3 DNA follows: TGTGCCAGCAGCTTCCACTTGGAGAACACTGAAGCTTTCTTT.

The chain is built from TRBV11-2 and TRBJ2-1; D is perhaps TRBD1 or TRBD2 (6 bases each). The V gene lost 7 bases and the J gene lost 0 bases, with 13 bases spanning the gap. The CDR3 loop spans 15 amino acids. Germline values: CDR1 SGHAT, CDR2 FQNNGV. CDR3 amino acids: CASIPGALSYNEQFF. CDR3 nucleotide sequence: TGTGCCAGCATCCCGGGGGCCCTCTCCTACAATGAGCAGTTCTTC. Full variable domain (missing parts from reference TRBV11-2 and TRBJ2-1): EAGVAQSPRYKIIEKRQSVAFWCNPISGHATLYWYQQILGQGPKLLIQFQNNGVVDDSQLPKDRFSAERLKGVDSTLKIQPAKLEDSAVYLCASIPGALSYNEQFFGPGTRLTVL.

The chain recombines TRBV5-1 with TRBJ1-1, with a weak D call TRBD1 (5 bases). V gave up 5 bases and J gave up 2 bases, with 10 bases separating them. Germline lookup yields CDR1 SGHRS and CDR2 YFSETQ. This CDR3 is 13 amino acids long. CDR3 region: CASRVGENTEAFF. CDR3 bases: TGCGCCAGCAGAGTGGGGGAAAACACTGAAGCTTTCTTT.

The chain couples TRBV15 to TRBJ2-7; perhaps TRBD1 as D (6 bases). CDR3 size: 17 residues. The V gene lost 0 bases and the J gene lost 3 bases, with 18 bases spanning the gap. The V gene's germline CDR1 is LNHNV and CDR2 YYDKDF (reference sequence). The CDR3 nucleotides are TGTGCCACCAGCAGAGATAGGGGCCGGGACATAAGCTACGAGCAGTACTTC. This gives the protein CATSRDRGRDISYEQYF.

The chain recombines TRBV6-1 with TRBJ1-1; tentatively, D is TRBD1 (6 bases). The CDR3 is 15 amino acids. Germline values: CDR1 MNHNS, CDR2 SASEGT. Trimming shortened V by 0 bases and J by 5 bases, and 13 bases separated the two germline ends. CDR3 in amino acids: CASSEAQTGKTEAFF. The CDR3 region has the DNA TGTGCCAGCAGTGAAGCGCAGACAGGAAAAACTGAAGCTTTCTTT.

The chain couples TRBV6-1 to TRBJ2-5; no clear D. V was shortened by 0 bases and J by 1 base, with 18 bases between the two germline ends. Germline-derived CDR1 and CDR2 are MNHNS and SASEGT. The CDR3 is made up of 18 amino acids. CDR3 sequence: CASSEAAVSRNSQETQYF. The CDR3 nucleotides are TGTGCCAGCAGTGAAGCGGCGGTTAGTAGGAACAGCCAAGAGACCCAGTACTTC.

The rearrangement joins TRBV5-6 to TRBJ2-2; the D is unclear. The CDR3 is 13 amino acids. V was cut by 4 bases and J by 3 bases, with 7 bases left in between. The germline gives CDR1 SGHDT, CDR2 YYEEEE. CDR3 in DNA: TGTGCCAGCAGCATACTCTACACCGGGGAGCTGTTTTTT. Translated: CASSILYTGELFF.

In this sample, this clone turned up a few times. J is TRBJ1-5 and V is TRBV11-3, with D unclear. V was shortened by 1 base and J by 5 bases, with 6 bases between the two germline ends. The germline V gene has CDR1 SGHNT and CDR2 YENEEA. The CDR3 spans 13 residues. This CDR3 reads CASSLVADQPQHF. As DNA, the CDR3 is TGTGCCAGCAGCTTAGTTGCGGATCAGCCCCAGCATTTT. Based on the CDR3 plus reference TRBV11-3 and TRBJ1-5, the full variable domain is EAGVVQSPRYKIIEKKQPVAFWCNPISGHNTLYWYLQNLGQGPELLIRYENEEAVDDSQLPKDRFSAERLKGVDSTLKIQPAELGDSAVYLCASSLVADQPQHFGDGTRLSIL.

This sequence joins TRBV10-3 and TRBJ2-5, with D possibly being TRBD2 (5 bases). Trimming took off 10 bases at V and 4 bases at J, with 16 bases between the two ends. There are 13 residues in the CDR3. Germline V gives CDR1 ENHRY, CDR2 SYGVKD. CDR3 DNA sequence: TGTGCCACCCCGAGCGGAGCGGTAGAGACCCAGTACTTC. Encoded protein: CATPSGAVETQYF.

V gene TRBV18 combines with J gene TRBJ2-3, with 8 bases lining up with TRBD2. The CDR3 is made up of 16 amino acids. The junction had 8 bases not matched to a gene; V was cut back by 0 bases and J by 6 bases. Germline CDR1 KGHSH, CDR2 LQKENI. DNA of the CDR3: TGTGCCAGCTCACCACCGGGCCTAGCGGGCGGCGATACGCAGTATTTT. Translation: CASSPPGLAGGDTQYF.